These T cell receptor beta chains were read from a single sample in a study of shared clonotypes between healthy human individuals. Using immunoSEQ multiplex PCR, the repertoire was profiled, and TCRdb retains in-frame clones only, with some absent. The data show some 510,000 clones, with roughly 78% seen just once and about an eighth held by the top ten. The sequencing input was PBMCs. These receptors came from a woman aged 40 to 50 in good health. Some clones in this sample may be carry-over from other donors' samples. CDR3s leave out the opening cysteine and the closing phenylalanine or tryptophan. Rows may omit the clone size; those that give it use once, few, many or a size class.

once | TRBV4-3 | ASSPSGSGTNTGELF
- | TRBV28 | ASSPSTDTQY
- | TRBV7-2 | ASSLRGMSSYEQY
- | TRBV7-2 | ASSLASGRSNEQF
- | TRBV7-3 | ASSLTRTSGSHEQF
few | TRBV18 | ASSGGWTRTYEQY
- | TRBV7-9 | ASSLGGQGGGYT
few | TRBV7-8 | ASSLLRYEQY
- | TRBV18 | ASSPPGGMSTEAF
once | TRBV21-1 | ASSKEQNRDRGLSDTGELF
- | TRBV10-3 | ATLAGDGLETQY
- | TRBV18 | ASSPTGDRGFEQY
- | TRBV28 | ASTLGLRQPQH
- | TRBV18 | ASSPVRQENTGELF
- | TRBV7-8 | ASSLALKDRIGGYT
- | TRBV5-4 | ASSLQGTTGELF
once | TRBV29-1 | SVVKQAGESYEQY
- | TRBV7-2 | ASSETSGSNTGELF
- | TRBV7-7 | ASSLGLKETQY
- | TRBV19 | ASSRDRYRPEAF
- | TRBV4-1 | ASSQVEAALYGYT
- | TRBV28 | ASSFATKNYEQY
- | TRBV6-5 | ASVSVSYEQY
- | TRBV10-3 | AISDSSGSSYNEQF
- | TRBV5-1 | ASSLNSGRAYEQY
- | TRBV5-4 | ASSPSSYNEQF
- | TRBV18 | ASSPAVGVLGYGYT
few | TRBV29-1 | SAKGTGKETQY
- | TRBV5-1 | ASSEGTGPNTEAF
- | TRBV14 | ASSRGSGWREQF
- | TRBV5-1 | ASSMGLAGVETQY
- | TRBV9 | ASSVEARSLQY
few | TRBV10-3 | AITGQGAYGYT
once | TRBV18 | ASKTGPQETQY
- | TRBV19 | ASSPRTANGQETQY
once | TRBV18 | ASSPVNPTDTQY
- | TRBV6-5 | ASSRNSGGTEAF
- | TRBV7-8 | ASSPGLEQY
- | TRBV27 | ASSRTGGTNEKLF
- | TRBV5-4 | ASSQEGPTEPTYEQY
- | TRBV7-8 | ASSLTTELSYEQY
- | TRBV27 | ASSSSLYQPQH
- | TRBV10-3 | AISEPSGRPDIQY
- | TRBV6-6 | ASRGWNTEAF
few | TRBV28 | ASRPGGGSYNEQF
few | TRBV11-3 | ASSEGQGFAGELF
- | TRBV7-2 | ASSFSYNEKLF
- | TRBV10-3 | AISGDPSNYEQY
- | TRBV27 | ASSLTGDSSYEQY
- | TRBV19 | ASSIGRTAGANVLT
once | TRBV6-5 | ASSRLAGGETQY
- | TRBV9 | ASSATSGSGEQF
- | TRBV28 | ASRSRGTETQY